In this sample, the clone carrying this T cell receptor (beta chain) turned up many times. RNA transcripts served as the template for amplifying TCR beta CDR3 regions. HTBI primers were used for first-round RT-PCR of the TCR CDR3. TCRdb fed the multiplex PCR reads into MiXCR, producing one record per CDR3 protein. The table lists 500,000 to 650,000 distinct CDR3 sequences, 15% to 20% of them singletons. This sample is drawn from a study of T cells in Graves' hyperthyroidism and ophthalmopathy. Study information: Peripheral blood specimens were obtained at initial diagnosis, prior to any treatment.

CDR3 length: 14 residues. Trimming removed 0 bases at V and 2 bases at J, with 11 bases between. Germline V CDR1 and CDR2: GTSNPN, SVGIG (reference sequence). This sequence was found in a man aged 35 to 55 with Graves' ophthalmopathy. The chain combines TRBV30 with TRBJ2-7; no definite D call. Sequencing was performed on blood. This CDR3 reads CAWSVGHRAYEQYF. In nucleotides, the CDR3 is TGTGCCTGGAGTGTTGGTCACAGAGCCTACGAGCAGTACTTC.